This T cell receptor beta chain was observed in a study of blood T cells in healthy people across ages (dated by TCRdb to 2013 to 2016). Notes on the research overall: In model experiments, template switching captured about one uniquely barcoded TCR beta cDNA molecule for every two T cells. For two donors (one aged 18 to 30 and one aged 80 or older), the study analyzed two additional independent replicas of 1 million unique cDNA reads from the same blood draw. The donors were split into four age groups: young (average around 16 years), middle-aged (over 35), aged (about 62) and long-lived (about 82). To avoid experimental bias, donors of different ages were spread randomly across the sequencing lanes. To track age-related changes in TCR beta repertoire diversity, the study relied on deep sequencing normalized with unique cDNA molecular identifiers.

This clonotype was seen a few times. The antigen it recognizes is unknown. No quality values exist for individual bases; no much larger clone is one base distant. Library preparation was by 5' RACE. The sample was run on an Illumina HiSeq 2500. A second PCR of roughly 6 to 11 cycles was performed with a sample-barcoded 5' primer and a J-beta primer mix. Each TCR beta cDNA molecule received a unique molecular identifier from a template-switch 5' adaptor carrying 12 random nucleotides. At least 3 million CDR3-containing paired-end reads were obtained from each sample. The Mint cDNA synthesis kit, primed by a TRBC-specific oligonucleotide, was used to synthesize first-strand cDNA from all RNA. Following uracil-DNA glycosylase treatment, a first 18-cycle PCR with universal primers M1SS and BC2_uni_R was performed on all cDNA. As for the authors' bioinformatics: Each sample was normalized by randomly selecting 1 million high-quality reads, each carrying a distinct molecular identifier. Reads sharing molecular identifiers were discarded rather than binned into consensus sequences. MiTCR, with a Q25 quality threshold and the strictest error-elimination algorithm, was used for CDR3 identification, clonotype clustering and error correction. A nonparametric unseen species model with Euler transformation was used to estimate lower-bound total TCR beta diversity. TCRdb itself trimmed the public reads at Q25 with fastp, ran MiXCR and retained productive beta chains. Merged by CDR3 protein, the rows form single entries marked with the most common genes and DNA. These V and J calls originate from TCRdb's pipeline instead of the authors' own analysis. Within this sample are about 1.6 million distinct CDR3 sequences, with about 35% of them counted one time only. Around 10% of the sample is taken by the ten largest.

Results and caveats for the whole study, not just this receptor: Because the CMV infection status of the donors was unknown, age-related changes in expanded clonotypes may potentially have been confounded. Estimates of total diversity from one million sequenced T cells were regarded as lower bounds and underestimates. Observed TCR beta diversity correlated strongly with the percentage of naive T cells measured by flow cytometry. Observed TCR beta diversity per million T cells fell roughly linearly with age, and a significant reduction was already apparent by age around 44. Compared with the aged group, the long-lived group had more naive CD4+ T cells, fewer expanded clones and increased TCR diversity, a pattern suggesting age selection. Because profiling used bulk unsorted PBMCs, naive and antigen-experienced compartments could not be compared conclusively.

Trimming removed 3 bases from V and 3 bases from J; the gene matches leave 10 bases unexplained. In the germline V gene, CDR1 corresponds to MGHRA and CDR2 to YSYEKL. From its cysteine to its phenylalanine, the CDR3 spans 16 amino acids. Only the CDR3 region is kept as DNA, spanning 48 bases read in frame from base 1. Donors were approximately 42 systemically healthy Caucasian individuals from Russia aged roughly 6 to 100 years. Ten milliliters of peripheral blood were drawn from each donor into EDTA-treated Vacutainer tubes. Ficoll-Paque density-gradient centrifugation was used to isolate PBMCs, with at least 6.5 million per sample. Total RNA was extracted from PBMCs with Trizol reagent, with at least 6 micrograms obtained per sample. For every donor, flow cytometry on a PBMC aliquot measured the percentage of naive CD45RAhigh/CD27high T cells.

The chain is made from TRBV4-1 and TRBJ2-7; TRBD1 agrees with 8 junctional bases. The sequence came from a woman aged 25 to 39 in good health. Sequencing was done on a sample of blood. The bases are TGCGCCAGCAGCCAGGACAGGGTGACCCTAAACTACGAGCAGTACTTC. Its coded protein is CASSQDRVTLNYEQYF.